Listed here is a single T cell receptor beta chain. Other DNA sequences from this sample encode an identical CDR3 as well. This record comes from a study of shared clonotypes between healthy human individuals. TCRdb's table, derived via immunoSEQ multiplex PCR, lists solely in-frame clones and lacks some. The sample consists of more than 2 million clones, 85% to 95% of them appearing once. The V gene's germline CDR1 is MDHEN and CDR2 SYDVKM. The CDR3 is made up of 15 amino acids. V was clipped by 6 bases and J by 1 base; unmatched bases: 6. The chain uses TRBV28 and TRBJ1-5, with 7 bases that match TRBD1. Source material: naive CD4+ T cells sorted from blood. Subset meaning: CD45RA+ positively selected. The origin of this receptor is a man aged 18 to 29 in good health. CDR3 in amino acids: CASSTGQVSNQPQHF. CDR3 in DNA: TGTGCCAGCAGCACTGGACAGGTCAGCAATCAGCCCCAGCATTTT.